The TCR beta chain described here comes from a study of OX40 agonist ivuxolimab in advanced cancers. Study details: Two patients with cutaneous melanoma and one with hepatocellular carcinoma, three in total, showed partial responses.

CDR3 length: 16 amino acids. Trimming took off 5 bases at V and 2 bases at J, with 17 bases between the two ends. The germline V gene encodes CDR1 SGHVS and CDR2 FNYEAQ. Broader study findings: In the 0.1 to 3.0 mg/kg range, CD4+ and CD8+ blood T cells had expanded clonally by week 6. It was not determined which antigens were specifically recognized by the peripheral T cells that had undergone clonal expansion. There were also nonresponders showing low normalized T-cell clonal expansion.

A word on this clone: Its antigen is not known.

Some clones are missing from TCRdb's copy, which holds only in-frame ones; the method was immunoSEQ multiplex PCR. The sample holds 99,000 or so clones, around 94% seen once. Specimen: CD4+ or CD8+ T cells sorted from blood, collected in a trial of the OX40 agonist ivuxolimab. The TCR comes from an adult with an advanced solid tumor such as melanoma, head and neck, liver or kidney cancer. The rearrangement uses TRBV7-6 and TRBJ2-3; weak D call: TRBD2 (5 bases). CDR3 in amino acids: CASSLGASRFTDTQYF. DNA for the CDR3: TGTGCCAGCAGCCTCGGCGCTAGCAGATTCACAGATACGCAGTATTTT.